This T cell receptor beta chain emerged from a study of blood T cell repertoires in COVID-19. Across the whole study: COVID-19 samples collected from the United States, Italy and Spain covered acute and convalescent phases. PBMCs, B-cell-depleted T cells, or T cells provided the cDNA or gDNA that made up the material.

In the authors' workflow: Amplified reference gene primers provided the basis for estimating nucleated cell counts. Libraries were prepared by immunoSEQ multiplex PCR; TCRdb keeps only in-frame clonotypes and omits some of them. The V and J calls and clone size were taken over from that table, and D and trimming were inferred from the DNA. The sample shows approximately 260,000 clones, around nine tenths of them seen only once. Germline lookup yields CDR1 LGHNA and CDR2 YNFKEQ. The CDR3 length is 14 residues. Trimming removed 0 bases from V and 4 bases from J, with 8 bases in between. The chain uses TRBV4-2 and TRBJ2-3; D unresolved. Sequenced input: peripheral blood. The sequence was obtained from a man aged 50-60 years with acute or convalescent COVID-19. The CDR3 coding sequence is TGTGCCAGCAGCCAAGACCGAGGTTCAGATACGCAGTATTTT. It encodes CASSQDRGSDTQYF.